The 15 T cell receptor beta chains below come from one sample, sequenced in a study of beta chain features in type 1 diabetes. Broader study findings: A moderate, significant TCRB CDR3 shortening appeared in type 1 diabetes across four CD4+ subsets.

Isolated RNA was reverse transcribed in full, so expressed TCRB transcripts were sequenced. The repertoire was sequenced with immunoSEQ multiplex PCR; TCRdb's copy has only in-frame clones and lacks some. This sample has 300,000 to 450,000 clones, with approximately 12% found just once. These TCRs' antigens remain unknown. What was sequenced was naive CD4+ T cells from blood. The receptors were gathered from a young woman with type 1 diabetes.

This clone was counted only a few times. The genes are TRBV4-3 and TRBJ2-5; 7 bases are a match to TRBD2. The trim removed 1 base at V and 7 bases at J, leaving 6 bases unmatched. The germline V gene has CDR1 LGHNA and CDR2 YSLEER. The CDR3 sequence is 14 residues long. Written as DNA, the CDR3 is TGCGCCAGCAGCCAAGGGACGGGAGGAGGGACCCAGTACTTC. Translation gives CASSQGTGGGTQYF.

The chain has TRBV27 and TRBJ2-7; unclear D gene. Trimming removed 5 bases at V and 3 bases at J, with 11 bases between. The CDR3 is made up of 13 amino acids. In germline, CDR1 is MNHEY, CDR2 SMNVEV (reference sequence). For the CDR3, the DNA is TGTGCCAGCAGTAAAAAGCCCCACTACGAGCAGTACTTC. Translating it yields CASSKKPHYEQYF.

V is TRBV5-4 and J is TRBJ1-4, with D possibly TRBD1 on 5 matching bases. The germline V gene has CDR1 SGHNT and CDR2 YYREEE (reference sequence). Trimming took off 0 bases at V and 7 bases at J, with 16 bases between the two ends. The CDR3 covers 16 residues. The CDR3 region is CASSLGQTGNVEKLFF. Written as DNA, the CDR3 is TGTGCCAGCAGCTTGGGACAAACAGGAAATGTTGAAAAACTGTTTTTT.

The CDR3 sequence: CASSSGHRGRIAKNIQYF. For the CDR3, the DNA is TGCGCCAGCAGCTCGGGACACCGGGGCAGGATAGCCAAAAACATTCAGTACTTC. This rearrangement joins TRBV5-1 to TRBJ2-4, with D possibly being TRBD1 (6 bases). Germline CDR1 is SGHRS and CDR2 is YFSETQ. With 3 bases removed from V and 0 bases from J, the gap between germline ends came to 19 bases. CDR3 length: 18 residues.

This clone was counted between two and nine times. The rearrangement uses TRBV25-1 and TRBJ1-1; tentative D call: TRBD1 (6 bases). V was shortened by 5 bases and J by 1 base, with 11 bases between the two germline ends. The CDR3 runs 14 residues. Looked up from germline, CDR1 is MGHDK and CDR2 is SYGVNS. CDR3 DNA sequence: TGTGCCAGCAGTCACGGACAGAAGAACACTGAAGCTTTCTTT. It is translated as CASSHGQKNTEAFF.

The rearrangement joins TRBV10-3 to TRBJ2-2; D may be TRBD2 (5 bases). The germline V and J ends were trimmed by 8 bases and 0 bases, with 16 bases remaining between them. Germline V CDR1 and CDR2: ENHRY, SYGVKD. The CDR3 is made up of 16 amino acids. CDR3 nucleotide sequence: TGTGCCATCCCTGCGCGAGGGCAGACGAACACCGGGGAGCTGTTTTTT. The encoded protein is CAIPARGQTNTGELFF.

This clone turned up a few times. The same CDR3 can be traced to other DNA sequences in this sample. The chain links TRBV9 to TRBJ2-3; TRBD2 matches 10 bases. The CDR3 runs to 16 residues. From germline, CDR1 is SGDLS and CDR2 YYNGEE. Trimming at V came to 0 bases and at J to 4 bases, leaving 5 bases not matched to a gene. CDR3 residues: CASSVGSSGSSDTQYF. CDR3 DNA: TGTGCCAGCAGCGTAGGTTCTAGCGGGAGCTCAGATACGCAGTATTTT.

CDR3 loop: CASSLNDRNTQYF. The CDR3 region has the DNA TGTGCCAGCAGCCTCAACGACAGGAATACGCAGTATTTT. This sequence joins TRBV11-3 and TRBJ2-3; perhaps TRBD1 as D (6 bases). CDR1 and CDR2 from the germline V gene are SGHNT and YENEEA. V lost 5 bases and J 7 bases, leaving 13 bases between the germline ends. CDR3 length equals 13 residues.

This clone came up a few times. The J gene is TRBJ1-5, the V gene TRBV29-1; possible D gene TRBD1, 6 bases. V was shortened by 7 bases and J by 6 bases, with 16 bases between the two germline ends. In germline, CDR1 is SQVTM, CDR2 ANQGSEA. This CDR3 region has 13 residues. The CDR3 nucleotides read TGCAGCGCGGGGCGGGGGCAGGGTCAGCCCCAGCATTTT. Translation gives CSAGRGQGQPQHF.

This chain uses TRBV25-1 with TRBJ2-1; perhaps TRBD1 as D (6 bases). CDR3 size: 14 residues. CDR1 and CDR2 from the germline V gene are MGHDK and SYGVNS. Trimming removed 2 bases from V and 10 bases from J, with 15 bases in between. DNA for the CDR3: TGTGCCAGCAGTGAAGGGGGCAGGGTTCGGGAGCAGTTCTTC. It specifies CASSEGGRVREQFF.

This chain connects TRBV25-1 to TRBJ1-6, with 8 bases aligning to TRBD1. The CDR3 sequence is 15 residues long. Germline CDR1 and CDR2: MGHDK and SYGVNS. Losses at the gene ends were 3 bases for V and 7 bases for J; bases not matched to a gene: 5. CDR3 residues: CASSENTGGNSPLHF. CDR3 in DNA: TGTGCCAGCAGTGAGAATACAGGGGGAAATTCACCCCTCCACTTT.

The chain carries TRBV2 and TRBJ2-7; D perhaps matches TRBD1 (6 bases). The CDR3 has 15 amino acids. V shed 0 bases and J shed 2 bases, with 11 bases lying between them. Germline assignment: CDR1 SNHLY and CDR2 FYNNEI. CDR3 coding DNA: TGTGCCAGCAGTGAAGCTGCCGGACAGCCCTACGAGCAGTACTTC. This sequence encodes CASSEAAGQPYEQYF.

This chain uses TRBV4-3 with TRBJ1-1; D might be TRBD1 (5 bases). The V gene lost 1 base and the J gene lost 5 bases, with 23 bases spanning the gap. Germline CDR1 is LGHNA and CDR2 is YSLEER. The CDR3 runs to 18 residues. The DNA for the CDR3 is TGCGCCAGCAGCCAAGTTGGGGCGGCACATATCCTAAGAACTGAAGCTTTCTTT. Translated, it gives CASSQVGAAHILRTEAFF.

The sample holds a few counts of this clone. The V gene is TRBV25-1, the J gene TRBJ1-5, with 8 bases that match TRBD1. Trimming at V came to 1 base and at J to 7 bases, leaving 6 bases not matched to a gene. This CDR3 is 15 amino acids long. The V gene's germline CDR1 is MGHDK and CDR2 SYGVNS. The CDR3 nucleotides are TGTGCCAGCAGTGAATCCCTTGGGGACAGGCAGCCCCAGCATTTT. Its protein product is CASSESLGDRQPQHF.

The V call is TRBV29-1, the J call TRBJ1-5; 7 bases fit TRBD1. V gave up 6 bases and J gave up 9 bases; unmatched junction bases: 8. CDR1 is SQVTM and CDR2 is ANQGSEA in the germline V gene. The CDR3 extends over 12 amino acids. CDR3 amino acids: CSVQQGSGPQHF. CDR3 coding DNA: TGCAGCGTGCAACAGGGGTCTGGGCCCCAGCATTTT.